The source of this T cell receptor beta chain is a study of blood T cells in healthy people across ages. Germline V lookup: CDR1 KGHDR, CDR2 SFDVKD. The CDR3 has 14 residues. The V and J ends lost 7 bases and 0 bases respectively, with 10 bases between them. Then a second PCR, running roughly 7 to 11 cycles, was carried out with a sample-barcoded 5' primer and a J-beta primer mix. TCRdb independently ran MiXCR on the 5' RACE reads; one entry per CDR3 protein. There are about 1.7 million distinct CDR3 sequences in the sample; roughly 27% occur only once, and less than 9.5% lies in the top ten. The chain uses TRBV24-1 and TRBJ2-3, with D perhaps matching TRBD2 (6 bases). This TCR derives from a woman in her twenties or thirties in good health. The sequencing input was blood. This chain's CDR3 is CATSGTASTDTQYF. The CDR3 nucleotides read TGTGCCACCAGCGGGACTGCTAGCACAGATACGCAGTATTTT.